The 16 T cell receptor beta chains given below trace back to one sample, sequenced in a study of shared clonotypes between healthy human individuals. Produced via immunoSEQ multiplex PCR; TCRdb's table is partial and in-frame only. This table holds 450,000 to 600,000 clones, 75% to 85% found once. Specimen: PBMCs. These receptors were collected from a middle-aged woman in good health. Some clones in this sample may be carry-over from other donors' samples.

The chain carries TRBV30 and TRBJ1-4; D unclear. Germline CDR1 reads GTSNPN; CDR2 reads SVGIG (reference sequence). V lost 3 bases to trimming and J lost 10 bases, with 12 bases between them. The CDR3 consists of 12 residues. The DNA for the CDR3 is TGTGCCTGGAGGGCGGTTTGGGGAAAACTGTTTTTT. Translation: CAWRAVWGKLFF.

This clone was picked up a small number of times. This chain connects TRBV2 to TRBJ1-5, with D possibly being TRBD1 (5 bases). This CDR3 spans 12 amino acids. V was trimmed by 8 bases and J by 7 bases, leaving 12 bases between them. The germline gives CDR1 SNHLY, CDR2 FYNNEI. For the CDR3, the DNA is TGTGCCAGCGGAGGGACCGGGCAGCCCCAGCATTTT. Protein: CASGGTGQPQHF.

This clone was seen only once. The chain links TRBV18 to TRBJ2-7; 15 positions match TRBD2. This CDR3 contains 17 residues. The J segment lost 7 bases and the V segment lost 0 bases, leaving 7 bases of the junction unmatched. CDR1 and CDR2 from the germline V gene are KGHSH and LQKENI. The CDR3 here is CASSPPPGLAGGGEQYF. The CDR3 region has the DNA TGTGCCAGCTCACCACCGCCGGGACTAGCGGGAGGTGGGGAGCAGTACTTC.

The chain uses TRBV2 and TRBJ2-5; TRBD2 is a possible D gene (7 bases). Germline CDR1 reads SNHLY; CDR2 reads FYNNEI. V lost 3 bases and J lost 2, with 10 bases in between. This CDR3 is 14 amino acids long. The CDR3 region is CASSEGGTQETQYF. As DNA, the CDR3 is TGTGCCAGCAGTGAGGGGGGGACACAAGAGACCCAGTACTTC.

The CDR3 DNA reads TGTGCCAGCAGTTTAGAAGGGCCCCGCTCCTACGAGCAGTACTTC. Its protein is CASSLEGPRSYEQYF. The gene calls are TRBV28 and TRBJ2-7; no reliable D call. Per germline, CDR1 MDHEN and CDR2 SYDVKM. This CDR3 contains 15 residues. V dropped 2 bases and J dropped 0 bases, with 11 bases sitting between them.

This rearrangement joins TRBV7-2 to TRBJ2-5, with TRBD1 matching over 7 bases. The V gene end was trimmed by 2 bases and the J gene end by 4 bases; junction bases not matched to a gene: 7. Germline V gene sequence: CDR1 SGHTA, CDR2 FQGNSA. The CDR3 contains 15 residues. CDR3 DNA sequence: TGTGCCAGCAGCTTACCGACAGGGTCGGGAGAGACCCAGTACTTC. Translation: CASSLPTGSGETQYF.

The chain recombines TRBV7-6 with TRBJ2-7, with 10 bases matching TRBD2. This CDR3 comprises 15 residues. Germline values: CDR1 SGHVS, CDR2 FNYEAQ. After removal of 2 bases from V and 4 bases from J, the junction contained 5 bases not matched to a gene. CDR3 loop: CASSLRSSGSYEQYF. DNA of the CDR3: TGTGCCAGCAGCTTAAGGTCTAGCGGGAGTTACGAGCAGTACTTC.

The genes are TRBV18 and TRBJ2-5, with D possibly being TRBD1 (6 bases). This CDR3 contains 14 residues. Germline CDR1 is KGHSH and CDR2 is LQKENI. V lost 6 bases to trimming and J lost 5 bases, with 16 bases between them. CDR3 DNA sequence: TGTGCCAGCTCCCACAGGGAACCGGGGGAGACCCAGTACTTC. Protein: CASSHREPGETQYF. The entire variable domain, with the rest obtained from reference TRBV18 and TRBJ2-5, is as follows: NAGVMQNPRHLVRRRGQEARLRCSPMKGHSHVYWYRQLPEEGLKFMVYLQKENIIDESGMPKERFSAEFPKEGPSILRIQQVVRGDSAAYFCASSHREPGETQYFGPGTRLLVL.

The chain couples TRBV4-1 to TRBJ2-5; TRBD2 agrees at 8 bases. The CDR3 loop spans 16 amino acids. Trimming cost V 3 bases and J 3 bases; bases outside gene matches: 9. CDR1 and CDR2 (germline): MGHRA, YSYEKL. The CDR3 nucleotides read TGCGCCAGCAGCCACCCGCCCGGGACTAGTAAAGAGACCCAGTACTTC. Its translation: CASSHPPGTSKETQYF.

This chain joins TRBV18 and TRBJ1-6; 8 positions match TRBD1. CDR3 length equals 16 residues. V shed 3 bases and J 5 bases; nucleotides not matched to a gene: 6. Germline lookup yields CDR1 KGHSH and CDR2 LQKENI. The CDR3 here is CASSPGTGQNNSPLHF. The CDR3 nucleotides read TGTGCCAGCTCACCGGGGACAGGACAGAATAATTCACCCCTCCACTTT.

The chain couples TRBV10-3 to TRBJ2-5, with a possible D match to TRBD2 (5 bases). Between the trimmed V and J ends, which lost 10 bases and 4 bases, there was a span of 16 bases. The CDR3 is 13 residues long. Germline CDR1 ENHRY, CDR2 SYGVKD. The CDR3 DNA is TGTGCCAGTACGGGGATCCCCGGAGAGACCCAGTACTTC. Residues: CASTGIPGETQYF.

V gene TRBV4-2 combines with J gene TRBJ1-2; unclear D gene. The V end was cut by 0 bases, the J end by 0 bases, with 17 bases between. Germline V CDR1 and CDR2: LGHNA, YNFKEQ. The CDR3 loop spans 18 amino acids. The CDR3 protein is CASSQEEVTASANYGYTF. Written as DNA, the CDR3 is TGTGCCAGCAGCCAAGAGGAGGTCACCGCCTCAGCTAACTATGGCTACACCTTC.

This clone showed up just once. The chain couples TRBV28 to TRBJ2-3; D gene ambiguous. Trimming pared 6 bases from V and 8 bases from J, leaving 24 bases between. Germline V gives CDR1 MDHEN, CDR2 SYDVKM. This CDR3 region has 16 residues. The CDR3 DNA sequence: TGTGCCAGCAGCAACCTATACTCGACGAGCCGGTCTACGCAGTATTTT. Translation gives CASSNLYSTSRSTQYF.

This chain uses TRBV7-2 with TRBJ1-1, with D maybe TRBD1 (5 bases). CDR3 length: 14 amino acids. Trimming stripped 6 bases from V and 1 base from J, with 12 bases between. Germline assignment: CDR1 SGHTA and CDR2 FQGNSA. CDR3 in amino acids: CASRPGPANTEAFF. CDR3 coding DNA: TGTGCCAGCAGGCCGGGACCGGCGAACACTGAAGCTTTCTTT.

CDR3 sequence reads: CASSPPPGEKNTIYF. CDR3 coding DNA: TGTGCCAGCTCACCACCCCCGGGGGAAAAAAACACCATATATTTT. The V gene is TRBV18, the J gene TRBJ1-3, with D maybe TRBD1 (5 bases). Trimming pared 0 bases from V and 6 bases from J, leaving 12 bases between. Germline V lookup: CDR1 KGHSH, CDR2 LQKENI. This CDR3 comprises 15 residues.

At least ten counts were recorded for this clone. This sequence joins TRBV29-1 and TRBJ1-4; D might be TRBD1 (6 bases). Looked up from germline, CDR1 is SQVTM and CDR2 is ANQGSEA. V was clipped by 4 bases and J by 0 bases, with 9 bases between them. The CDR3 contains 14 residues. The CDR3 DNA follows: TGCAGCGTTGCGGACAGTGCAACTAATGAAAAACTGTTTTTT. Amino acids: CSVADSATNEKLFF.